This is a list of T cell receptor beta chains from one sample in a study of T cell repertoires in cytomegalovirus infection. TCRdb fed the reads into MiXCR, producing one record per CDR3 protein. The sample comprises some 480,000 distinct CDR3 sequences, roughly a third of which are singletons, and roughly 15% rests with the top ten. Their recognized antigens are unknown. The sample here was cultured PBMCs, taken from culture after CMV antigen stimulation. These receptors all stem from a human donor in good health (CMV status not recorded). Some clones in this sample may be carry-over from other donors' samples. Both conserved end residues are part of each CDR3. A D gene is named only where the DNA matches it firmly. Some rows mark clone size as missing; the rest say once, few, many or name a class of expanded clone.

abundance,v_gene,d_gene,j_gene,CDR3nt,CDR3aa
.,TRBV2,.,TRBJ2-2,TGTGCCAGCAGTGAGTTCGGGCAGGTCACCGGGGAGCTGTTTTTT,CASSEFGQVTGELFF
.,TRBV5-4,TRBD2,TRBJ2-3,TGTGCCAGCAGCTCGGGACTAGCGGGAGGAACGTCCCATACGCAGTATTTT,CASSSGLAGGTSHTQYF
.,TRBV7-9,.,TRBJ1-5,TGTGCCAGCAGCAATCAGGACAGTACGACAGCCCAGCATTTT,CASSNQDSTTAQHF
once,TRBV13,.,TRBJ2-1,TGTGCCAGCAGCTTAACGCGGGGATTTGATAACAATGAGCAGTTCTTC,CASSLTRGFDNNEQFF
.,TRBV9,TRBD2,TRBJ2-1,TGTGCCAGCAGCCCTTACCCTGGACTAGCGGGAGGGCGTCAGTTCTTC,CASSPYPGLAGGRQFF
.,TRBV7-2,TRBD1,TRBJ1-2,TGTGCCAGCAGCCTAGGGACAGGGGCTCGTGGCTACACCTTC,CASSLGTGARGYTF
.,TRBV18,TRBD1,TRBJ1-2,TGTGCCAGCTCACCCAAAGGGGGCGATGGCTACACCTTC,CASSPKGGDGYTF
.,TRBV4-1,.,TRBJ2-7,TGCGCCAGCAGTCGGAGGGAACCCTACGAGCAGTACTTC,CASSRREPYEQYF
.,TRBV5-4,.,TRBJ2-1,TGTGCCAGCAGCCGGGATAGTCGGGGAGAGCAGTTCTTC,CASSRDSRGEQFF
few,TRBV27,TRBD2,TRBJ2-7,TGTGCCAGCAGTAGTCGGGGACTAGTAAACTCCTACGAGCAGTACTTC,CASSSRGLVNSYEQYF
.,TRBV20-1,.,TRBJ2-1,TGCAGTGCTAGAGGTACAGTTTACAATGAGCAGTTCTTC,CSARGTVYNEQFF
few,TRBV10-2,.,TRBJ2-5,TGCGCCAGCAGCCCCGGGGGAACGCCTAAAGAGACCCAGTACTTC,CASSPGGTPKETQYF
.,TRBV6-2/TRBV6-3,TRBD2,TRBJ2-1,TGTGCCAGCAGTATCAGACTAGCGGGAGGGCACTACAATGAGCAGTTCTTC,CASSIRLAGGHYNEQFF
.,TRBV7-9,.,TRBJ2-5,TGTGCCAGCAGCTTAGATTTTGGGCCGGAGACCCAGTACTTC,CASSLDFGPETQYF
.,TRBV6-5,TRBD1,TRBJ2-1,TGTGCCAGCAGACGCCGGGACAGGGGGCGCGGACGGGCTTACAATGAGCAGTTCTTC,CASRRRDRGRGRAYNEQFF
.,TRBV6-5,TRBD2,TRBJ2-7,TGTGCCAGCAGTTACTCCCCTAGCGGGAGACTCCCGGAGCAGTACTTC,CASSYSPSGRLPEQYF
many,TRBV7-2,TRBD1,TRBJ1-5,TGTGCCAGCAGCCCGGGACAGGCCCACAACGAGCCCCAGCATTTT,CASSPGQAHNEPQHF
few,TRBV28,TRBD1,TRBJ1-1,TGTGCCAGCAGTTTCCTACGCCGGGACAGGGTGAGGACTGAAGCTTTCTTT,CASSFLRRDRVRTEAFF
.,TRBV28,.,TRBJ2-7,TGTGCCAGCAGACAAGGACTACTCTACGAGCAGTACTTC,CASRQGLLYEQYF
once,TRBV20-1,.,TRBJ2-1,TGCAGTGCTAGTTGGGGGACCAGCTCCTACAATGAGCAGTTCTTC,CSASWGTSSYNEQFF
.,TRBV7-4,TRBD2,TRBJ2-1,TGTGCCAGCAGCTTACGTTCAGGACTAGCGGGATACTCCTACAATGAGCAGTTCTTC,CASSLRSGLAGYSYNEQFF
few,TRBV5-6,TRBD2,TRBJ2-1,TGTGCCAGCAGCAAGAAGGCGGGAGGCTCCTACAATGAGCAGTTCTTC,CASSKKAGGSYNEQFF
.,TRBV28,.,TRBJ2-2,TGTGCCAGCAGTCAATTGGGACCTCAGAACACCGGGGAGCTGTTTTTT,CASSQLGPQNTGELFF
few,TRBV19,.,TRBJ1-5,TGTGCCAGTAGTATAGGAGGGGTACCTGGGCAGCCCCAGCATTTT,CASSIGGVPGQPQHF
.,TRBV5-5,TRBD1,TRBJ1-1,TGTGCCAGCAGCTTGACAGGGGGTCTTAGGCACACTGAAGCTTTCTTT,CASSLTGGLRHTEAFF
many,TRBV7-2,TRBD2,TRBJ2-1,TGTGCCAGCAGCCAAAGGAGACTAGCGGGAGTTTATAATGAGCAGTTCTTC,CASSQRRLAGVYNEQFF